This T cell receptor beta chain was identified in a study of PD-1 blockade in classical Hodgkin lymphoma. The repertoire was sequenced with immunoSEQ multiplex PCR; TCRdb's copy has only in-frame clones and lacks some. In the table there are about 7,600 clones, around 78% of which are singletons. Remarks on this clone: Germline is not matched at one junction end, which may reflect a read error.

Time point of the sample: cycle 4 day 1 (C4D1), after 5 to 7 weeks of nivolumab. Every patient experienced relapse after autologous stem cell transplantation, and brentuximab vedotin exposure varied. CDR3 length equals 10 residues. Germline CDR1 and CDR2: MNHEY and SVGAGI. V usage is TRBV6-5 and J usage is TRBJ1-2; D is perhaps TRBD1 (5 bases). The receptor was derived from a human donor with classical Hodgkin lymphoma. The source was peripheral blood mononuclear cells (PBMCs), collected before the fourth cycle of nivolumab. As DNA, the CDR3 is TGTGCCAGCAGTTCCCAGGGCAGGGTTTTT. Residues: CASSSQGRVF.